This T cell receptor beta chain was obtained from a study of blood T cells in healthy people across ages. Study-level background: Researchers report that template switching captured about one barcoded beta molecule per two T cells. Study-wide results and limits: Estimates of diversity drawn from one million T cells were considered underestimates.

CDR1 MNHNS and CDR2 SASEGT come from the germline V gene. The CDR3 contains 13 residues. V lost 8 bases, J lost 8 bases, and 7 bases stayed unmatched. This clonotype came up a few times. Its antigen remains unknown. Alongside a J-beta primer mix, a sample-barcoded 5' primer served in a second PCR lasting roughly 6 to 11 cycles. TCRdb re-analysed the 5' RACE reads in MiXCR, keeping a single row per CDR3 protein. The table records approximately 780,000 distinct CDR3 sequences, approximately 24% of them present only once. This sample was also put to use in a study of T cells of mothers and their children. That study adds: According to the study, all extracted RNA entered cDNA synthesis at roughly 1.5 ug per 15 ul. Sample barcodes and 2-4 random nucleotides were added by the M1S primer of the second PCR.

The origin of this receptor is a boy aged 10-17 years in good health. This chain joins TRBV6-1 and TRBJ1-4, with 8 bases that match TRBD1. What was sequenced was blood. CDR3 protein: CASGQGIREKLFF. CDR3 nucleotide sequence: TGTGCCAGCGGACAGGGAATTAGAGAAAAACTGTTTTTT.